These 20 T cell receptor beta chains came from one sample sequenced in a study of T cell repertoires in cytomegalovirus infection. Each CDR3 protein is one row after TCRdb ran MiXCR on the reads. The table lists tens of thousands of distinct CDR3 sequences, under 5% of them singletons. The sequenced sample was PBMCs. The receptors shown here come from a human donor in good health (CMV status not recorded). Some clones in this sample may be carry-over from other donors' samples.

This clonotype was picked up many times. The chain has TRBV7-6 and TRBJ2-3; no clear D. The CDR3 totals 13 residues. Deletions cut 2 bases from V and 6 bases from J, with 9 bases between. Germline V CDR1 and CDR2: SGHVS, FNYEAQ. CDR3 sequence: CASSLLVTDTQYF. CDR3 DNA: TGTGCCAGCAGCTTATTAGTCACCGATACGCAGTATTTT.

This clonotype was seen at least ten times. The rearrangement links TRBV7-9 to TRBJ2-3; no reliable D call. Trimming removed 8 bases from V and 2 bases from J, with 11 bases in between. Germline lookup yields CDR1 SEHNR and CDR2 FQNEAQ (reference sequence). CDR3 length: 13 amino acids. CDR3 protein: CASCRWDTDTQYF. Written as DNA, the CDR3 is TGTGCCAGCTGCCGGTGGGACACAGATACGCAGTATTTT.

This clonotype was counted ten times or more. The chain carries TRBV7-2 and TRBJ2-3; D unresolved. V was trimmed by 3 bases and J by 2 bases, leaving 3 bases between them. Germline CDR1 SGHTA, CDR2 FQGNSA. The CDR3 is made up of 12 amino acids. CDR3 nucleotide sequence: TGTGCCAGCAGCTTGATCACAGATACGCAGTATTTT. It codes for CASSLITDTQYF.

Many counts were recorded for this clonotype. This chain links TRBV12-3 or TRBV12-4 with TRBJ1-5; maybe TRBD1 (6 bases). This CDR3 has 15 amino acids. The V gene lost 4 bases and the J gene lost 1 base, with 11 bases spanning the gap. CDR3 DNA sequence: TGTGCCAGCAGTTCGTACAGGGTGAGCAATCAGCCCCAGCATTTT. Its protein is CASSSYRVSNQPQHF.

In this sample, this clonotype turned up many times. This chain links TRBV7-1 with TRBJ2-1; TRBD1 is a possible D gene (6 bases). TRBV7-1 is assigned to the ORF class and has an uncertain function. Trimming stripped 0 bases from V and 2 bases from J, with 11 bases between. The CDR3 is 16 amino acids. As DNA, the CDR3 is TGTGCCAGCAGCTCAGCGGGGACAATGGCCTACAATGAGCAGTTCTTC. It is translated as CASSSAGTMAYNEQFF.

In its sample, this clonotype was seen many times. The V gene is TRBV7-9, the J gene TRBJ2-3; tentative D call: TRBD1 (6 bases). V was trimmed by 4 bases and J by 1 base, leaving 12 bases between them. The germline V gene encodes CDR1 SEHNR and CDR2 FQNEAQ (reference sequence). This CDR3 has 15 residues. CDR3 nucleotide sequence: TGTGCCAGCAGCTCCCCGGGACACGGCACAGATACGCAGTATTTT. Its protein is CASSSPGHGTDTQYF.

This clonotype appeared many times. V and J are TRBV12-3 or TRBV12-4 and TRBJ2-7; 7 bases are a match to TRBD1. The CDR3 is 15 residues long. Trimming removed 6 bases from V and 0 bases from J; junction bases left unmatched: 8. The CDR3 nucleotides read TGTGCCAGCAGCCGTAAATCAGGGGGCTCCTACGAGCAGTACTTC. Translating it yields CASSRKSGGSYEQYF.

This clonotype was seen many times. One junction end disagrees with the germline gene, perhaps due to a read error. The chain joins TRBV12-3 or TRBV12-4 to TRBJ2-3; D gene ambiguous. This CDR3 is 12 amino acids long. The CDR3 here is CASRLGADTQYF. In nucleotides, the CDR3 is TGTGCCAGCAGGTTAGGAGCAGATACGCAGTATTTT.

This clonotype has a count of ten or more. This rearrangement joins TRBV7-2 to TRBJ1-2; TRBD1 might be the D (5 bases). The CDR3 covers 14 residues. Germline V gene lookup returns CDR1 SGHTA and CDR2 FQGNSA. The V gene lost 5 bases and the J gene lost 4 bases, with 14 bases spanning the gap. The CDR3 bases are TGTGCCAGCAGCAGAACGGGACTGAGCTATGGCTACACCTTC. Amino acid sequence: CASSRTGLSYGYTF.

This clonotype was seen ten or more times. The chain recombines TRBV7-2 with TRBJ2-7; possible D gene TRBD2, 6 bases. Germline loops: CDR1 SGHTA, CDR2 FQGNSA. Trimming pared 1 base from V and 3 bases from J, leaving 13 bases between. The CDR3 covers 15 residues. The CDR3 DNA follows: TGTGCCAGCAGCTTAGGGGGACTTCCCCTCTACGAGCAGTACTTC. It codes for CASSLGGLPLYEQYF.

This clonotype has a count of ten or more. The rearrangement uses TRBV30 and TRBJ2-2; TRBD1 matches at 9 bases. CDR1 is GTSNPN and CDR2 is SVGIG in the germline V gene (reference sequence). The CDR3 contains 13 residues. The junction had 8 bases not matched to a gene; V was cut back by 6 bases and J by 9 bases. This CDR3 reads CACPGQGSRELFF. For the CDR3, the DNA is TGTGCCTGTCCTGGACAGGGGTCCAGGGAGCTGTTTTTT.

This clonotype was picked up many times. The gene calls are TRBV12-3 or TRBV12-4 and TRBJ2-1, with TRBD2 matching over 16 bases. The junction had 10 bases not matched to a gene; V was cut back by 2 bases and J by 6 bases. There are 19 residues in the CDR3. The CDR3 nucleotides are TGTGCCAGCAGTTTAAAGGTGTTGGGACTAGCGGGGGGGCCCAATGAGCAGTTCTTC. Residues: CASSLKVLGLAGGPNEQFF.

With regard to this clonotype: A read error may be the cause here, since a much bigger clone is one base away. The chain is built from TRBV14 and TRBJ2-1; D ambiguous. The CDR3 has 12 residues. Germline CDR1 reads SGHDN; CDR2 reads FVKESK. The CDR3 region is CASRSDPGEQVF. The DNA for the CDR3 is TGTGCCAGCAGATCGGACCCGGGCGAGCAGGTCTTC. The entire variable domain, with the rest obtained from reference TRBV14 and TRBJ2-1, is as follows: EAGVTQFPSHSVIEKGQTVTLRCDPISGHDNLYWYRRVMGKEIKFLLHFVKESKQDESGMPNNRFLAERTGGTYSTLKVQPAELEDSGVYFCASRSDPGEQVFGPGTRLTVL.

The sample holds many counts of this clonotype. This chain links TRBV6-1 with TRBJ1-5; D not certain. Trimming took off 3 bases at V and 7 bases at J, with 7 bases between the two ends. Germline V gives CDR1 MNHNS, CDR2 SASEGT. This CDR3 spans 12 amino acids. The CDR3 here is CASSDTGQPQHF. The CDR3 nucleotides are TGTGCCAGCAGTGATACGGGGCAGCCCCAGCATTTT.

This clonotype came up many times. The rearrangement uses TRBV2 and TRBJ2-2; no clear D. Per germline, CDR1 SNHLY and CDR2 FYNNEI. The V end lost 4 bases, the J end lost 0 bases, and 6 bases lay between the germline ends. The CDR3 contains 14 residues. CDR3 DNA: TGTGCCAGCAGTGTCACGGCGAACACCGGGGAGCTGTTTTTT. This encodes CASSVTANTGELFF.

This clonotype was seen more than once but under ten times. The rearrangement joins TRBV12-3 or TRBV12-4 to TRBJ1-1; D is perhaps TRBD1 (5 bases). The CDR3 totals 12 residues. V lost 5 bases and J 10 bases, leaving 14 bases between the germline ends. Here the CDR3 DNA reads TGTGCCAGCAGTGAATACAGGAATGGAGCTTTCTTT. As protein: CASSEYRNGAFF.

This clonotype was found many times. The V call is TRBV7-2, the J call TRBJ2-7; no firm D call. Germline assignment: CDR1 SGHTA and CDR2 FQGNSA. The CDR3 consists of 12 residues. V dropped 1 base and J dropped 3 bases, with 4 bases sitting between them. CDR3 sequence reads: CASSLVDYEQYF. The CDR3 DNA is TGTGCCAGCAGCTTAGTAGACTACGAGCAGTACTTC. The full variable domain, in which reference TRBV7-2 and TRBJ2-7 provide the parts outside the CDR3, is GAGVSQSPSNKVTEKGKDVELRCDPISGHTALYWYRQSLGQGLEFLIYFQGNSAPDKSGLPSDRFSAERTGGSVSTLTIQRTQQEDSAVYLCASSLVDYEQYFGPGTRLTVT.

Turning to this clonotype: With a much larger clone just one base away, this may be a read error. The chain uses TRBV7-9 and TRBJ1-2; 8 bases map to TRBD1. The germline CDR1 and CDR2 sequences are SEHNR and FQNEAQ (reference sequence). The CDR3 sequence is 14 residues long. For the CDR3, the DNA is TGTGCCAGCAGTTTAGGCAGGGGGCATGATGGCTACACCTTC. This sequence encodes CASSLGRGHDGYTF.

This clonotype showed up many times. The chain links TRBV7-8 to TRBJ2-7; D possibly uses TRBD1 or TRBD2 (5 bases each). V lost 2 bases and J 0 bases, leaving 8 bases between the germline ends. Germline CDR1 is SGHVS and CDR2 is FQNEAQ. This CDR3 has 14 residues. The CDR3 here is CASSLTGPSYEQYF. DNA of the CDR3: TGTGCCAGCAGCTTAACGGGACCCTCCTACGAGCAGTACTTC.

This clonotype appeared many times. V gene TRBV5-1 combines with J gene TRBJ1-6; D is unclear. Trimming left V 7 bases short and J 5 bases short, with 31 bases between. In germline, CDR1 is SGHRS, CDR2 YFSETQ. The CDR3 is made up of 20 amino acids. Here the CDR3 DNA reads TGCGCCAGCCAACTGAGACGGATCCAGGAGTGGCCTGAGAATAATTCACCCCTCCACTTT. Protein product: CASQLRRIQEWPENNSPLHF.